A single TCR beta chain is shown here with its context. Its cognate antigen is unknown. These data come from a study of CD8 T cells in Susac syndrome. Study-level information: At the time of blood draw, patients with Susac syndrome were therapy-naive, receiving corticosteroids, or receiving intravenous immunoglobulin alone.

The study, taken as a whole, reports: Susac syndrome CD4+ T cell repertoires showed no clonal expansion.

V was clipped by 6 bases and J by 3 bases; unmatched bases: 5. Looked up from germline, CDR1 is SQVTM and CDR2 is ANQGSEA. The CDR3 length is 15 residues. TCR beta sequencing was performed on blood CD8+ and CD4+ T cells. All included Susac syndrome patients satisfied recently defined diagnostic criteria for definite or probable disease. Reverse transcription of roughly 0.45 to 1 ug RNA used random hexamers. Using its own MiXCR run on the immunoSEQ multiplex PCR reads, TCRdb lists one record per CDR3 protein. The sample contains approximately 150,000 distinct CDR3 sequences, approximately 96% of which appear only once.

The clonotype was recovered from a human donor with Susac syndrome. The genes are TRBV29-1 and TRBJ2-2, with 12 bases matching TRBD2. Sequencing was performed on CD4+ T cells from PBMCs. DNA of the CDR3: TGCAGCGTCACGTGGACTAGCGGGGACACCGGGGAGCTGTTTTTT. As protein: CSVTWTSGDTGELFF.